The 27 T cell receptor beta chains below all came from one sample that was sequenced in a study of cytomegalovirus exposure and HLA in healthy donors. Primers: 60 Vbeta forward and 13 Jbeta reverse. This table comes from immunoSEQ multiplex PCR, and its TCRdb copy is limited to in-frame clones, with some not included. The data contain 180,000 or so clones, around four fifths of them singletons. Sequences were obtained from PBMCs. These receptors were obtained from a man between 18 and 29 years old in good health and CMV-seronegative.

The V call is TRBV7-2, the J call TRBJ2-4, with 15 bases matching TRBD2. The CDR3 spans 14 residues. V was pared by 3 bases and J by 15 bases, with 6 bases of the junction left unmatched. Germline lookup yields CDR1 SGHTA and CDR2 FQGNSA. The CDR3 protein is CASSLGTSGRNRYF. The CDR3 nucleotides read TGTGCCAGCAGCTTGGGGACTAGCGGGAGGAATCGGTACTTC.

The rearrangement joins TRBV6-4 to TRBJ1-1; no clear D. Germline CDR1 is MRHNA and CDR2 is SNTAGT. Trimming shortened V by 6 bases and J by 1 base, and 9 bases separated the two germline ends. The CDR3 is 13 amino acids. The CDR3 sequence is CASSADSNTEAFF. The CDR3 DNA sequence: TGTGCCAGCAGCGCGGACTCGAACACTGAAGCTTTCTTT.

This rearrangement joins TRBV4-3 to TRBJ1-4; no reliable D call. Germline V gives CDR1 LGHNA, CDR2 YSLEER. The V gene lost 2 bases and the J gene lost 7 bases, with 17 bases spanning the gap. The CDR3 covers 16 residues. The DNA for the CDR3 is TGCGCCAGCAGCCAATACGCCTCTTCCCCCAGTGAAAAACTGTTTTTT. It translates to CASSQYASSPSEKLFF.

The chain links TRBV6-5 to TRBJ2-6; D uncertain. CDR3 size: 16 residues. The V and J ends lost 0 bases and 0 bases respectively, with 6 bases between them. Germline CDR1 and CDR2: MNHEY and SVGAGI. CDR3 nucleotide sequence: TGTGCCAGCAGTTACTCGTACAGCTCTGGGGCCAACGTCCTGACTTTC. The encoded protein is CASSYSYSSGANVLTF.

This clone was recorded once. The chain uses TRBV2 and TRBJ2-3; 9 bases fit TRBD2. The CDR3 has 16 residues. With V trimmed by 4 bases and J by 4 bases, 9 bases remained unmatched. Looked up from germline, CDR1 is SNHLY and CDR2 is FYNNEI. The CDR3 loop reads CASSVQGTSGPDTQYF. CDR3 in DNA: TGTGCCAGCAGTGTCCAAGGCACTAGCGGGCCAGATACGCAGTATTTT.

This clone was observed a few times. The chain carries TRBV6-6 and TRBJ2-3, with D unresolved. V was shortened by 4 bases and J by 0 bases, with 8 bases between the two germline ends. The CDR3 is made up of 14 amino acids. Germline V gene sequence: CDR1 MNHNY, CDR2 SVGAGI (reference sequence). The CDR3 here is CASSFPGSTDTQYF. In nucleotides, the CDR3 is TGTGCCAGCAGTTTCCCGGGTAGCACAGATACGCAGTATTTT.

The chain joins TRBV18 to TRBJ1-2, with TRBD1 as a possible D gene (6 bases). The CDR3 runs to 15 residues. Germline V gene lookup returns CDR1 KGHSH and CDR2 LQKENI. The germline V and J ends were trimmed by 4 bases and 0 bases, with 12 bases remaining between them. The CDR3 sequence: CASSLQGQSNYGYTF. DNA for the CDR3: TGTGCCAGCTCACTACAAGGACAGTCTAACTATGGCTACACCTTC.

The chain couples TRBV6-1 to TRBJ2-7; 10 bases are shared with TRBD1. Germline V lookup: CDR1 MNHNS, CDR2 SASEGT. Germline trimming cut 2 bases from V and 1 base from J; bases unmatched to any gene: 2. The CDR3 consists of 15 residues. CDR3 residues: CASSERTGGSYEQYF. The CDR3 DNA is TGTGCCAGCAGTGAACGGACAGGGGGATCCTACGAGCAGTACTTC.

The genes are TRBV7-8 and TRBJ2-1, with D maybe TRBD2 (5 bases). Trimming cost V 5 bases and J 10 bases, with 9 bases left between them. There are 11 residues in the CDR3. Germline V gene sequence: CDR1 SGHVS, CDR2 FQNEAQ. The chain's CDR3 is CASSARGEQFF. The CDR3 coding sequence is TGTGCCAGCAGCGCACGGGGAGAGCAGTTCTTC.

J is TRBJ1-2 and V is TRBV27; possible D gene TRBD1, 6 bases. This CDR3 region has 13 residues. Trimming shortened V by 5 bases and J by 4 bases, and 11 bases separated the two germline ends. From germline, CDR1 is MNHEY and CDR2 SMNVEV (reference sequence). CDR3 sequence (DNA): TGTGCCAGCAGTAACAAAGGGGGCTATGGCTACACCTTC. Residues: CASSNKGGYGYTF.

The chain joins TRBV10-3 to TRBJ1-5; TRBD1 aligns across 9 bases. In germline, CDR1 is ENHRY, CDR2 SYGVKD. V gave up 6 bases and J gave up 11 bases; unmatched junction bases: 17. This CDR3 is built from 16 residues. In DNA form, the CDR3 reads TGTGCCATCAGCTCAGGGACAGGGCGCATCAGTCGTTCCCAGCATTTT. Residues: CAISSGTGRISRSQHF.

This clone was seen more than once but under ten times. CDR3 sequence reads: CASSLVGAGVGETQYF. The CDR3 DNA reads as TGTGCCAGCAGCTTGGTAGGGGCAGGGGTCGGGGAGACCCAGTACTTC. This rearrangement joins TRBV5-8 to TRBJ2-5; a weak D match, TRBD1 (6 bases). The CDR3 loop spans 16 amino acids. Trimming took 0 bases from V and 5 from J, leaving 17 bases between them. Germline-derived CDR1 and CDR2 are SGHTS and YDEGEE.

The table lists this clone with a count of one. Other DNA sequences from this sample encode an identical CDR3 as well. The rearrangement links TRBV9 to TRBJ1-4; D gene unclear. Trimming cost V 0 bases and J 4 bases, with 10 bases left between them. The CDR3 length is 15 residues. Germline CDR1 SGDLS, CDR2 YYNGEE. The DNA of the CDR3 is TGTGCCAGCAGCGTAGATCCAGGCCTTAATGAAAAACTGTTTTTT. This gives the protein CASSVDPGLNEKLFF.

This chain connects TRBV29-1 to TRBJ1-2; D unresolved. The CDR3 sequence is 13 residues long. V gave up 4 bases and J gave up 2 bases, with 11 bases separating them. CDR1 SQVTM and CDR2 ANQGSEA come from the germline V gene. The CDR3 loop is CSVGALLNYGYTF. The CDR3 DNA sequence: TGCAGCGTTGGGGCACTTCTGAACTATGGCTACACCTTC.

V usage is TRBV4-1 and J usage is TRBJ2-3; TRBD2 aligns across 8 bases. The trim removed 4 bases at V and 4 bases at J, leaving 7 bases unmatched. The CDR3 spans 15 residues. CDR1 is MGHRA, CDR2 YSYEKL, per germline. The CDR3 sequence: CASSRSGGPPDTQYF. The DNA of the CDR3 is TGCGCCAGCAGCCGCTCGGGGGGGCCCCCAGATACGCAGTATTTT.

A word on this clone: This CDR3 is also generated by other DNA sequences in the sample. The chain recombines TRBV19 with TRBJ1-1; no reliable D call. V gave up 7 bases and J gave up 4 bases, with 7 bases separating them. Germline V lookup: CDR1 LNHDA, CDR2 SQIVND (reference sequence). CDR3 size: 11 residues. The CDR3 protein is CASTGATEAFF. The CDR3 coding sequence is TGTGCCAGTACGGGAGCCACTGAAGCTTTCTTT.

This clone appeared a single time. This rearrangement joins TRBV4-3 to TRBJ2-1, with 12 bases that match TRBD2. Trimming took 0 bases from V and 11 from J; bases not matched to a gene: 8. Germline V CDR1 and CDR2: LGHNA, YSLEER. This CDR3 comprises 16 residues. The DNA for the CDR3 is TGCGCCAGCAGCCAAGAGGCGGGACTAGCGGGCGGCCAGCAGTTCTTC. It encodes CASSQEAGLAGGQQFF.

This clone is a singleton in its sample. The V gene is TRBV6-5, the J gene TRBJ2-1; 7 nucleotides agree with TRBD1. CDR3 size: 16 residues. CDR1 MNHEY and CDR2 SVGAGI come from the germline V gene. V was pared by 4 bases and J by 5 bases, with 11 bases of the junction left unmatched. In DNA, the CDR3 is TGTGCCAGCAGTTTGTTCTGGACAGGACCCAACAATGAGCAGTTCTTC. Its protein is CASSLFWTGPNNEQFF.

The chain carries TRBV6-5 and TRBJ1-1; D uncertain. This CDR3 has 13 residues. V dropped 7 bases and J dropped 4 bases, with 13 bases sitting between them. Germline V gene data show CDR1 as MNHEY and CDR2 as SVGAGI. The CDR3 region has the DNA TGTGCCAGCACCAGGCGGGGAGGCACTGAAGCTTTCTTT. Encoded protein: CASTRRGGTEAFF.

The chain employs TRBV14 and TRBJ2-7, with 10 positions matching TRBD2. This CDR3 is built from 15 residues. Germline loops: CDR1 SGHDN, CDR2 FVKESK. With V trimmed by 8 bases and J by 4 bases, 11 bases remained unmatched. The CDR3 region has the DNA TGTGCCAGCTCCCGTAGCGGGGGGCCTACGTACGAGCAGTACTTC. It codes for CASSRSGGPTYEQYF.

In this sample, this clone turned up a few times. The chain uses TRBV18 and TRBJ2-5; 7 nucleotides agree with TRBD2. This CDR3 is 13 amino acids long. CDR1 is KGHSH and CDR2 is LQKENI in the germline V gene. V trimming: 2 bases; J trimming: 5 bases; junction bases outside the gene matches: 2. The chain's CDR3 is CASSPGRGETQYF. CDR3 in DNA: TGTGCCAGCTCACCAGGGCGGGGGGAGACCCAGTACTTC.

J is TRBJ2-3 and V is TRBV5-6; the D gene is possibly TRBD1 (5 bases). The CDR3 contains 14 residues. The V and J ends lost 0 bases and 4 bases respectively, with 9 bases between them. Germline loops: CDR1 SGHDT, CDR2 YYEEEE. CDR3 DNA: TGTGCCAGCAGCTTGGTTCCCAGGGCAGATACGCAGTATTTT. It codes for CASSLVPRADTQYF.

This rearrangement joins TRBV20-1 to TRBJ2-7; D gene uncertain. The CDR3 has 11 amino acids. Per the germline V gene, CDR1 is DFQATT and CDR2 is SNEGSKA (reference sequence). Between the trimmed V and J ends, which lost 3 bases and 6 bases, there was a span of 9 bases. CDR3 amino acids: CSASGSSEQYF. The DNA for the CDR3 is TGCAGTGCTAGCGGGTCTAGCGAGCAGTACTTC.

This clone was seen once. J is TRBJ2-5 and V is TRBV7-6; 7 bases align to TRBD1. The CDR3 extends over 14 amino acids. J gave up 1 base and V 7 bases, and 6 bases lay outside the gene matches. The germline CDR1 and CDR2 sequences are SGHVS and FNYEAQ. CDR3 protein: CASTKGGIQETQYF. CDR3 nucleotides: TGTGCCAGCACCAAAGGGGGCATCCAAGAGACCCAGTACTTC.

This clone was found a few times. V gene TRBV5-4 combines with J gene TRBJ1-2; D unclear. Trimming left V 0 bases short and J 7 bases short, with 13 bases between. CDR3 size: 14 residues. Germline CDR1 SGHNT, CDR2 YYREEE (reference sequence). CDR3 sequence: CASSLAGIEVGYTF. The CDR3 region has the DNA TGTGCCAGCAGCTTGGCCGGGATTGAAGTTGGCTACACCTTC. The whole variable domain, remainder taken from reference TRBV5-4 and TRBJ1-2, is ETGVTQSPTHLIKTRGQQVTLRCSSQSGHNTVSWYQQALGQGPQFIFQYYREEENGRGNFPPRFSGLQFPNYSSELNVNALELDDSALYLCASSLAGIEVGYTFGSGTRLTVV.

The chain joins TRBV6-1 to TRBJ2-2, with 13 bases identical to TRBD2. The length of the CDR3 is 16 residues. Germline-derived CDR1 and CDR2 are MNHNS and SASEGT. V was pared by 2 bases and J by 4 bases, with 1 base of the junction left unmatched. The CDR3 nucleotides read TGTGCCAGCAGTGAATGGACTAGCGGGGGCACCGGGGAGCTGTTTTTT. Translated, it gives CASSEWTSGGTGELFF.

V is TRBV6-1 and J is TRBJ1-4, with D unresolved. Germline-derived CDR1 and CDR2 are MNHNS and SASEGT. This CDR3 region has 15 residues. V gave up 1 base and J gave up 0 bases, with 6 bases separating them. In DNA form, the CDR3 reads TGTGCCAGCAGTGAAGTCCCTTCAACTAATGAAAAACTGTTTTTT. Its protein product is CASSEVPSTNEKLFF.